This T cell receptor beta chain comes out of a study of cytomegalovirus exposure and HLA in healthy donors. V lost 5 bases, J lost 4 bases, and 4 bases stayed unmatched. The germline V gene has CDR1 SGHNT and CDR2 YENEEA. The CDR3 totals 14 residues. This clone is a singleton in its sample. The PCR employed 60 Vbeta primers together with 13 Jbeta primers. TCRdb's table, derived via immunoSEQ multiplex PCR, lists solely in-frame clones and lacks some. This sample carries fewer than 130,000 clones, roughly three fifths of them seen once, and the ten largest clones take over 3.5%. This receptor was identified in a young man in good health and CMV-seropositive. J is TRBJ2-5 and V is TRBV11-3, with TRBD2 matching 10 bases. The source material was PBMCs. CDR3 amino acids: CASSPSGGRETQYF. The DNA for the CDR3 is TGTGCCAGCAGCCCTAGCGGGGGACGAGAGACCCAGTACTTC. The variable domain in full, with the rest retrieved from reference TRBV11-3 and TRBJ2-5, is EAGVVQSPRYKIIEKKQPVAFWCNPISGHNTLYWYLQNLGQGPELLIRYENEEAVDDSQLPKDRFSAERLKGVDSTLKIQPAELGDSAVYLCASSPSGGRETQYFGPGTRLLVL.